Listed below are T cell receptor beta chains from one sample, sequenced in a study of T cell clonotyping in hematopoietic cell transplantation. Data came from immunoSEQ multiplex PCR; TCRdb stores just in-frame clones and leaves some out. The data contain approximately 8,800 clones, roughly 80% of them singletons. The sequenced sample was PBMCs, obtained at the time of graft-versus-host disease after allogeneic stem cell transplant. These receptors all stem from a male patient aged 55 to 69 who had an allogeneic stem cell transplant from an unrelated donor, so the T cells may come from the graft donor. Some clones in this sample may be carry-over from other donors' samples. Each CDR3 is given with its conserved first and last residue.

TRBV5-4 CASSTGTATNEKLFF
TRBV27 CASSPDHRGGLSNQPQHF
TRBV6-5 CASNSLAGGPQFF
TRBV5-8 CASSLTPNTGELFF
TRBV5-6 CAWYLNTEAFF
TRBV6-5 CASSYSNRGPYNEQFF
TRBV19 CASSIQGPQETQYF
TRBV4-3 CASSQGQGARQPQHF
TRBV14 CASSQSASGGLPYF
TRBV30 CAWSKTMGTEAFF
TRBV9 CASSEWDRNTEAFF
TRBV6-5 CASRASGTDIQYF
TRBV7-7 CASSLRQGAEAFF
TRBV18 CASSPGQGDNSPLHF
TRBV19 CASSMLGPNSPLHF
TRBV2 CASRHNPLGQGPYEQYF
TRBV10-3 CAISESASGGNEQFF
TRBV5-4 CASSPDYVGEQFF
TRBV4-1 CASSSTGASSYNSPLHF
TRBV6-1 CASSTGTQYYNEQFF
TRBV19 CASSISIGAGSSYGYTF
TRBV2 CASRSGYEQFF
TRBV2 CASSSWGGETNTGELFF
TRBV7-2 CASSLNRQPNYGYTF
TRBV6-5 CASSYNRQGGEAFF
TRBV7-7 CASSPWETGGIQETQYF
TRBV6-5 CASSFKVDRGYGYTF
TRBV7-2 CASSLVGTGARGDDYTF
TRBV4-3 CASTLDSMNTEAFF
TRBV4-1 CASMGEWTEAFF
TRBV7-9 CASSLVANTEAFF
TRBV19 CASSIDSSGNTIYF
TRBV27 CASSLSAGLAPLHF
TRBV29-1 CSVPFATVSGENTEAFF
TRBV19 CASNTGNQPQHF
TRBV6-6 CASSPLAGSTDTQYF
TRBV7-2 CASSLAMGGRGEQYF
TRBV29-1 CSVGGQQVYGYTF
TRBV5-1 CASSLVGDRTDTQYF
TRBV2 CASRTDRATTEAFF